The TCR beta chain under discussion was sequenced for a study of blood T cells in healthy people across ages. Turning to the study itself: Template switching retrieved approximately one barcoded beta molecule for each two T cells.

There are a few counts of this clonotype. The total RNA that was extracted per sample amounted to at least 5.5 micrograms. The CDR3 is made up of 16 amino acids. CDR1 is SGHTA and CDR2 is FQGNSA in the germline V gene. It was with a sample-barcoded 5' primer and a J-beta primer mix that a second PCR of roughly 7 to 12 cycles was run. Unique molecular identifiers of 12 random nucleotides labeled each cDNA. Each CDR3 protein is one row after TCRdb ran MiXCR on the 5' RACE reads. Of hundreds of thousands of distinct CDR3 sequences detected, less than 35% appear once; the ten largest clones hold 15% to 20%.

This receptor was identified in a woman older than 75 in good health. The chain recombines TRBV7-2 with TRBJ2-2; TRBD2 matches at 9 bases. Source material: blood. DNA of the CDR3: TGTGCTCTAAAGGTAGCGGGGGCGCTGAACACCGGGGAGCTGTTTTTT. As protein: CALKVAGALNTGELFF.